This T cell receptor (beta chain) was documented in a study of T cell repertoires in cytomegalovirus infection. Study in general: It was the public TCR beta signatures that indicated both CMV infection and matching HLA type.

This clonotype was counted once. TCRdb redid the calling of the reads with MiXCR, one entry per CDR3 protein. The data show fewer than 350,000 distinct CDR3 sequences, with 9.5% seen just once and 4.3% held by the top ten. CDR3 size: 16 residues. The V and J ends lost 5 bases and 3 bases, in that order; junction bases with no gene match: 6. The germline V gene encodes CDR1 SGHVS and CDR2 FNYEAQ. Source material: PBMCs. The clonotype originates from a human donor in good health (CMV status not recorded). Some clones in this sample may be carry-over from other donors' samples. The J gene is TRBJ2-2, the V gene TRBV7-6, with TRBD2 matching 10 bases. CDR3 amino acids: CASSLGLAAYTGELFF. The DNA for the CDR3 is TGTGCCAGCAGCCTCGGACTAGCGGCGTACACCGGGGAGCTGTTTTTT.